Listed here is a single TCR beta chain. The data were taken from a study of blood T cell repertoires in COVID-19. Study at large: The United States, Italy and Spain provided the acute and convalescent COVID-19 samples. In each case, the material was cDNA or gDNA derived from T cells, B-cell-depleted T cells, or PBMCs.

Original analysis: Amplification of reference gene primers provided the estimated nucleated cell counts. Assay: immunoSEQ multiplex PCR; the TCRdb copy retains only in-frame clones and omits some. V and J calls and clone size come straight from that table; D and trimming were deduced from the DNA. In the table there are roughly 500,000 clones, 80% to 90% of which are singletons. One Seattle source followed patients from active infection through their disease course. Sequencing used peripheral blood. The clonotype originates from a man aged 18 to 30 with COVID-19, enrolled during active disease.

The CDR3 DNA follows: TGTGCCAGCAGTTACCGGACAGGGGAAACTGAAGCTTTCTTT. It translates to CASSYRTGETEAFF. The chain joins TRBV6-5 to TRBJ1-1; 9 nucleotides align to TRBD1. The CDR3 is 14 amino acids. CDR1 is MNHEY, CDR2 SVGAGI, per germline. V lost 2 bases to trimming and J lost 5 bases; unmatched junction nucleotides: 3.